This T cell receptor (beta chain) was sequenced during a study of immune cell composition in non-small cell lung cancer. As for the study in general: Most cases were lung adenocarcinoma or squamous cell carcinoma.

Study conclusions and caveats: Smoking pack-years did not significantly correlate with tumour TCR-beta clonality.

V gave up 0 bases and J gave up 6 bases; unmatched junction bases: 3. Germline values: CDR1 SEHNR, CDR2 FQNEAQ (reference sequence). This CDR3 is built from 14 residues. By its share, this clone is medium-sized. What it binds is unknown. The protocol was immunoSEQ multiplex PCR, while the TCRdb copy is restricted to in-frame clones and leaves out a portion. The sample lists about 6,100 clones; approximately 71% were seen once. Normal lung sampling was at least 3 cm from the tumour, as distant as possible. The source of this sequence is a human donor with non-small cell lung cancer. V and J are TRBV7-9 and TRBJ1-2; 8 bases line up with TRBD1. The sequencing sample was made of non-adjacent lung tissue. The CDR3 here is CASSLAGQGHGYTF. Written as DNA, the CDR3 is TGTGCCAGCAGCTTAGCCGGACAGGGTCATGGCTACACCTTC. The variable domain in full, with the rest retrieved from reference TRBV7-9 and TRBJ1-2, is DTGVSQNPRHKITKRGQNVTFRCDPISEHNRLYWYRQTLGQGPEFLTYFQNEAQLEKSRLLSDRFSAERPKGSFSTLEIQRTEQGDSAMYLCASSLAGQGHGYTFGSGTRLTVV.